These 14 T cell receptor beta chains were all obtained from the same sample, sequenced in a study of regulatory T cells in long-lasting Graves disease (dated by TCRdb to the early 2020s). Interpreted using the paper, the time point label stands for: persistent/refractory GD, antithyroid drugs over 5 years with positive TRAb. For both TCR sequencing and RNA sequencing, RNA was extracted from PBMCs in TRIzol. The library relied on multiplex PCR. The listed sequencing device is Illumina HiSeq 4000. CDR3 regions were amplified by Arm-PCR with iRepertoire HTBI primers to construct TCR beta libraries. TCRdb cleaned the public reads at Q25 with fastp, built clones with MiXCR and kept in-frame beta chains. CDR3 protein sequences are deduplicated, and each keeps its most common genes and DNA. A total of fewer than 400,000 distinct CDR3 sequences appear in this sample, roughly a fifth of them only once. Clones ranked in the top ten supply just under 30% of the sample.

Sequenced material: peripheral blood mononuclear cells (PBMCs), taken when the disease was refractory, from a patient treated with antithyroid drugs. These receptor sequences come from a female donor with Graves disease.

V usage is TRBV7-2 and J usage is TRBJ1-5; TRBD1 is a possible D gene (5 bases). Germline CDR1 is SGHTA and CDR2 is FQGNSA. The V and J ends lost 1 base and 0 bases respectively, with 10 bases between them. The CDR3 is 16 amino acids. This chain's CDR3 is CASSLEGINSNQPQHF. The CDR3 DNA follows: TGTGCCAGCAGCTTAGAGGGGATTAATAGCAATCAGCCCCAGCATTTT.

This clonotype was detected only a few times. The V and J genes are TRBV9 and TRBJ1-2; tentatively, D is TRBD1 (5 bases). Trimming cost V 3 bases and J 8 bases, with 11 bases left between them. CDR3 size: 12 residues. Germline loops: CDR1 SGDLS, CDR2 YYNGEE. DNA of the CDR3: TGTGCCAGCAGCGCAACAGGAGGCGGCTACACCTTC. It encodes CASSATGGGYTF.

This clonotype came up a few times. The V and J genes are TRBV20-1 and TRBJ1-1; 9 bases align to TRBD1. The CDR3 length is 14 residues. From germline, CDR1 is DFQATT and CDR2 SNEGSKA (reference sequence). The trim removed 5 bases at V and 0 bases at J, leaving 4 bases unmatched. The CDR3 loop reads CSAPGQGLNTEAFF. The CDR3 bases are TGCAGTGCTCCCGGACAGGGGTTGAACACTGAAGCTTTCTTT.

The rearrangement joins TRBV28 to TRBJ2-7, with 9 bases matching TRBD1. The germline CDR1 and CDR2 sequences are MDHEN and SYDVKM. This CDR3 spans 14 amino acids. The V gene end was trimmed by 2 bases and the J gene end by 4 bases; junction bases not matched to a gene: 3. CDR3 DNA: TGTGCCAGCAGTTTACCAGACAGGGGGTACGAGCAGTACTTC. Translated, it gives CASSLPDRGYEQYF. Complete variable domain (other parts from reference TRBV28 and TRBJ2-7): DVKVTQSSRYLVKRTGEKVFLECVQDMDHENMFWYRQDPGLGLRLIYFSYDVKMKEKGDIPEGYSVSREKKERFSLILESASTNQTSMYLCASSLPDRGYEQYFGPGTRLTVT.

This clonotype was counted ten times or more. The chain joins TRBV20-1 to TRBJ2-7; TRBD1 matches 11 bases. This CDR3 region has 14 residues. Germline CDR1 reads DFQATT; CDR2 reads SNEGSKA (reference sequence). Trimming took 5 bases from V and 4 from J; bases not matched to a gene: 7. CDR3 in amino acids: CSAPGQGAIYEQYF. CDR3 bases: TGCAGTGCTCCCGGACAGGGGGCAATATACGAGCAGTACTTC.

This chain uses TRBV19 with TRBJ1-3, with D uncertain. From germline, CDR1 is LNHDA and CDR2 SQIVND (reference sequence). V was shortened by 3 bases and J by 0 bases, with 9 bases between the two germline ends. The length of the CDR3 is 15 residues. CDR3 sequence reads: CASSISGFSGNTIYF. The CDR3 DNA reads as TGTGCCAGTAGTATCTCGGGGTTCTCTGGAAACACCATATATTTT.

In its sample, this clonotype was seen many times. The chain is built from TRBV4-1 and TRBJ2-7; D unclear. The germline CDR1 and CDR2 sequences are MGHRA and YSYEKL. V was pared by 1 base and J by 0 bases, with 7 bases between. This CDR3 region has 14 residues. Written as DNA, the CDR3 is TGCGCCAGCAGCCAAGTTGAGAGCTCCTACGAGCAGTACTTC. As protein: CASSQVESSYEQYF.

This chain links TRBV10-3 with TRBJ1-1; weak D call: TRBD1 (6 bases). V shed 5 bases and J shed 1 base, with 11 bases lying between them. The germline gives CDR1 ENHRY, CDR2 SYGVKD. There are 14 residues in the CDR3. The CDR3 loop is CAISRDNPNTEAFF. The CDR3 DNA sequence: TGTGCCATCAGTCGGGACAACCCGAACACTGAAGCTTTCTTT.

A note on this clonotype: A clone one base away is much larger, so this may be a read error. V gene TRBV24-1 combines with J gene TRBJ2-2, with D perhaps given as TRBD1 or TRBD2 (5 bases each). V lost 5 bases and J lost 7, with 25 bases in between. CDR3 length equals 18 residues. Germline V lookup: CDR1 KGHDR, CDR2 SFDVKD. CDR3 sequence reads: CATSARTGAVGVVGELFF. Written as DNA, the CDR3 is TGTGCCACCAGTGCCCGGACTGGGGCTGTGGGAGTAGTCGGGGAGCTGTTTTTT.

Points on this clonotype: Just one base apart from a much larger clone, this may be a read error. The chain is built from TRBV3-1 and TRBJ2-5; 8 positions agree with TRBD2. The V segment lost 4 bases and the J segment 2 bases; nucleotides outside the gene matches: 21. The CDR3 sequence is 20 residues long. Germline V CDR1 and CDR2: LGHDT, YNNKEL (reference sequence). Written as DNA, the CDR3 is TGTGCCAGCAGCCGCCTCCCAGGCGGGGCGGGGGGAACCCTTCAAGAGACCCAGTACTTC. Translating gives CASSRLPGGAGGTLQETQYF.

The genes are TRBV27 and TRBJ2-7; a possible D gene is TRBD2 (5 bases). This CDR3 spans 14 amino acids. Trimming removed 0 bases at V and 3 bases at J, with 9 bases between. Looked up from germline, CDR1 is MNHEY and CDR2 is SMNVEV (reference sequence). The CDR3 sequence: CASSLSYRDYEQYF. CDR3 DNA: TGTGCCAGCAGTTTATCCTACCGGGACTACGAGCAGTACTTC.

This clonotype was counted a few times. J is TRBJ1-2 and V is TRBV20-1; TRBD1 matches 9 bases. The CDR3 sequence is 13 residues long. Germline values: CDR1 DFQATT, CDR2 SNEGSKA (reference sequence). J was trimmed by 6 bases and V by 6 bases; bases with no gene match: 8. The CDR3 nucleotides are TGCAGTGCCGGGACAGGGAACGCGGATGGCTACACCTTC. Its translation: CSAGTGNADGYTF.

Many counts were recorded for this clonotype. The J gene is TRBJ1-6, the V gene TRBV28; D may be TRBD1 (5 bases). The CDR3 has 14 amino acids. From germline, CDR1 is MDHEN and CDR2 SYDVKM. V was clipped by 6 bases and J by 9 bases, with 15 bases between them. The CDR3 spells CASSGTPEVSPLHF. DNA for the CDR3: TGTGCCAGCAGCGGGACCCCGGAGGTTTCACCCCTCCACTTT.

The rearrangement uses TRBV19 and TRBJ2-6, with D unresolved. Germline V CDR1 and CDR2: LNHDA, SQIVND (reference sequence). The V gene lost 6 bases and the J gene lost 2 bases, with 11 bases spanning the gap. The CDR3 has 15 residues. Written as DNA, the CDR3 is TGTGCCAGTAGGTATACCCGGCCTGGGGCCAACGTCCTGACTTTC. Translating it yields CASRYTRPGANVLTF.